This T cell receptor (beta chain) came from a study of graft-versus-host responses after intestinal transplantation. The study's findings and limits: Individuals carrying graft-donor T cell macrochimerism showed high graft-versus-host to host-versus-graft clonal ratios in allografts. Present in recipient marrow, GvH clones included some that appeared first in ileum or blood.

Profiling relied on immunoSEQ multiplex PCR, and the TCRdb table lists in-frame clones only, not all of them. The repertoire holds 20,000 to 25,000 clones, with about 39% as singletons. This clone was detected only once. CD3+CD4+ and CD3+CD8+ responders that were proliferating and CFSE-low were sorted post-reaction. Trimming removed 0 bases from V and 7 bases from J, with 10 bases in between. Germline V gene lookup returns CDR1 SGHKS and CDR2 YYEKEE (reference sequence). The CDR3 has 13 residues. The sequencing here drew on alloreactive CD4+ T cells from a mixed lymphocyte reaction culture, taken before intestinal transplant. Subset noted: CFSE-low proliferating T cells sorted from approximately 6-day pre-transplant mixed lymphocyte reaction (GvH or HvG direction). The chain employs TRBV5-5 and TRBJ1-2, with D perhaps TRBD1 (5 bases). The clonotype originates from a human patient who received an intestinal transplant. The CDR3 DNA follows: TGTGCCAGCAGCTTGGCCGCAGGGCGTGGCTACACCTTC. Its protein is CASSLAAGRGYTF.